Sequencing of this TCR beta chain was carried out in a study of cytomegalovirus exposure and HLA in healthy donors. In the PCR, 60 Vbeta and 13 Jbeta primers were used. Data came from immunoSEQ multiplex PCR; TCRdb stores just in-frame clones and leaves some out. The sample holds under 250,000 clones, 85% seen once. This receptor was obtained from a girl aged 2 to 10 in good health and CMV-seronegative. Specimen: PBMCs.

The CDR3 region has the DNA TGTGCCAGCAGTGAATACCGACAGTATAGCAATCAGCCCCAGCATTTT. It is translated as CASSEYRQYSNQPQHF. V gene TRBV2 combines with J gene TRBJ1-5; D possibly corresponds to TRBD1 (5 bases). V gave up 2 bases and J gave up 0 bases, with 11 bases separating them. The CDR3 extends over 16 amino acids. CDR1 and CDR2 (germline): SNHLY, FYNNEI.